This T cell receptor beta chain appears in the sequencing data of a study of blood T cell repertoires in COVID-19. Study-wide background: COVID-19 samples, acute and convalescent, were from the United States, Italy and Spain.

This clone was seen more than once but under ten times. CDR3 length equals 16 residues. Germline-derived CDR1 and CDR2 are SGHKS and YYEKEE (reference sequence). Trimming removed 4 bases from V and 4 bases from J; junction bases left unmatched: 12. Using immunoSEQ multiplex PCR, the repertoire was profiled, and TCRdb retains in-frame clones only, with some absent. The sample comprises about 200,000 clones, 80% to 90% of which are singletons, and 6.2% rests with the top ten. The material sequenced was peripheral blood. The clonotype was recovered from a man aged 60 to 75 who had recovered from COVID-19. V gene TRBV5-5 combines with J gene TRBJ1-2, with 8 bases matching TRBD1. As DNA, the CDR3 is TGTGCCAGCAGCGAGCGGACAGGGCCTGTACCCTATGGCTACACCTTC. Translating gives CASSERTGPVPYGYTF.